This T cell receptor (beta chain) was captured in a study of CD8 T cells in ankylosing spondylitis. Overall study findings and caveats: Characteristic, it appeared, of ankylosing spondylitis blood was a TCR beta motif of about eight highly homologous variants.

TCRdb recomputed calls from the 5' RACE reads with MiXCR, one row per CDR3 protein. This table holds approximately 400,000 distinct CDR3 sequences, 17% found once. As regards this clonotype: No antigen is known for it. Compared with germline, one end of the junction differs, possibly owing to a read error.

This CDR3 region has 15 residues. CDR1 MNHEY and CDR2 SMNVEV come from the germline V gene (reference sequence). The specimen sequenced was blood, either unsorted or a sorted T cell fraction (not recorded which). The genes are TRBV27 and TRBJ2-7; 8 bases agree with TRBD1. The TCR comes from a male donor with ankylosing spondylitis. Here the CDR3 DNA reads TGTGCCAGCAGTGGATATGGGACAGGTTCCTCTGAGCAATACTTC. It specifies CASSGYGTGSSEQYF.